The clone carrying this T cell receptor beta chain appeared once. The CDR3 totals 16 residues. Per germline, CDR1 SEHNR and CDR2 FQNEAQ (reference sequence). This sample stems from a study of blood T cell repertoires in COVID-19. In the study overall: COVID-19 samples from acute and convalescent phases originated in the United States, Italy and Spain. PBMCs, B-cell-depleted T cells, or T cells were the source of the cDNA or gDNA that made up the material.

Source study methods: How many nucleated cells were present was estimated from reference gene primer amplification. The repertoire was sequenced with immunoSEQ multiplex PCR; TCRdb's copy has only in-frame clones and lacks some. V and J calls and clone size come straight from that table; D and trimming were deduced from the DNA. The table has about 85,000 clones, nearly 90% seen once. Sequenced material: peripheral blood. V usage is TRBV7-9 and J usage is TRBJ2-1; TRBD2 is a possible D gene (6 bases). This receptor was taken from an elderly woman with active or convalescent COVID-19. Here the CDR3 reads CATQEGRLMGYNEQFF. Written as DNA, the CDR3 is TGTGCAACCCAGGAGGGACGCCTAATGGGGTACAATGAGCAGTTCTTC.